This note documents a single T cell receptor (beta chain) sequence. Only in-frame clones appear in the TCRdb table, and some are missing; sequencing was by immunoSEQ multiplex PCR. The sample lists a few hundred thousand clones; 70% to 85% were seen once. The data were obtained in a study of blood T cell repertoires in COVID-19. Enrollees, roughly 18 to 89 years old, lived in 24 US areas. Clinical history as reported by participants underpinned cohort assignment. Two negative PCRs, clearance, or symptom resolution characterized the recovered Cohort 3 donors. This TCR was recovered from a woman aged 55-70 years who had recovered from COVID-19. The sequenced sample was PBMCs or T cells enriched from blood (not recorded which).

The CDR3 DNA sequence: TGTGCCAGCAGCCAAAAAGGACAGGGCGACGAGCAGTACTTC. Amino acid sequence: CASSQKGQGDEQYF. V gene TRBV3-1 (or the pseudogene TRBV3-2) combines with J gene TRBJ2-7, with 8 bases identical to TRBD1. The germline gives CDR1 LGHDT, CDR2 YNNKEL (reference sequence). This CDR3 has 14 amino acids. V shed 2 bases and J 5 bases; nucleotides not matched to a gene: 5.